A selection of T cell receptor beta chains follows, all from one sample in a study of blood T cell repertoires in COVID-19. Only in-frame clones appear in the TCRdb table, and some are missing; sequencing was by immunoSEQ multiplex PCR. The repertoire consists of around 390,000 clones, with roughly 89% occurring once and the leading ten covering roughly a tenth. The sample comprised PBMCs or T cells enriched from blood (not recorded which). All receptors come from a woman aged 50 to 65 who had recovered from COVID-19. Each CDR3 is given with its conserved first and last residue. Clone size is given for some rows only: seen once, a few or many times, or a class if the clone is expanded.

v_call	j_call	clone_size	cdr3_aa
TRBV29-1	TRBJ1-1	.	CSVEGRETGGPEAFF
TRBV2	TRBJ2-7	few	CASRLQGGNYEQYF
TRBV19	TRBJ1-6	.	CASSERTDNSPLHF
TRBV2	TRBJ1-2	.	CASSETQGIYGYTF
TRBV5-1	TRBJ2-7	.	CASSFSGPYEQYF
TRBV24-1	TRBJ2-3	.	CATSVPGWDTQYF
TRBV3-1/TRBV3-2	TRBJ1-4	.	CASSQDSAFGGQGNEKLFF
TRBV19	TRBJ1-1	.	CASTDPGHTFEAFF
TRBV7-9	TRBJ2-1	.	CASSPGQLYEQFF
TRBV19	TRBJ1-5	.	CASSIEGSQPQHF
TRBV6-2/TRBV6-3	TRBJ2-7	.	CASSYSVTSGGEQYF
TRBV18	TRBJ1-4	.	CASSLKGQILTTNEKLFF
TRBV6-1	TRBJ1-2	.	CASSEGQARNYGYTF
TRBV7-2	TRBJ1-4	once	CASSLALGQGSEKLFF
TRBV7-2	TRBJ2-2	.	CASSQTNTGELFF
TRBV5-5	TRBJ1-2	.	CASSTAQTGGSYGYTF
TRBV19	TRBJ1-4	.	CASSIGALGNEKLFF
TRBV19	TRBJ2-5	.	CASRPRESLRETQYF
TRBV19	TRBJ1-6	.	CASRYYTGYNSPLHF
TRBV7-2	TRBJ1-6	.	CASSSVRVESPLHF